What follows describes a single T cell receptor beta chain. These data are taken from a study of blood T cell repertoires in COVID-19. Across the study: Whether acute or convalescent, the COVID-19 samples came from the United States, Italy and Spain. Nucleic acid was either cDNA or gDNA, and it came from T cells, B-cell-depleted T cells, or PBMCs.

The germline gives CDR1 MDHEN, CDR2 SYDVKM. The CDR3 runs to 14 residues. The J segment lost 2 bases and the V segment lost 6 bases, leaving 6 bases of the junction unmatched. Source study methods: Estimated nucleated cell counts came from reference gene primer amplification. The method was immunoSEQ multiplex PCR; TCRdb's version includes in-frame clones alone and lacks a portion of them. The V and J calls and clone size were taken over from that table, and D and trimming were inferred from the DNA. The table records approximately 180,000 clones, roughly 91% of them present only once. Source material: peripheral blood. The rearrangement uses TRBV28 and TRBJ2-7; 8 bases agree with TRBD1. This receptor was taken from a human donor in a cohort sampled during active COVID-19. CDR3 protein: CASSPPGGAYEQYF. The CDR3, as DNA: TGTGCCAGCAGCCCACCAGGGGGCGCCTACGAGCAGTACTTC.